Here is one T cell receptor beta chain with its context. V lost 2 bases, J lost 3 bases, and 17 bases lay in between. The CDR3 is 17 amino acids. Germline V gene data show CDR1 as SGHTA and CDR2 as FQGNSA. These data come from a study of blood T cell repertoires in COVID-19. Study-level background: Material from acute and convalescent COVID-19 was sourced from the United States, Italy and Spain.

Patients at the Seattle site were enrolled during active infection and followed longitudinally. In the original processing: Cell counts per sample came from amplifying reference gene primers. The repertoire was sequenced with immunoSEQ multiplex PCR; TCRdb's copy has only in-frame clones and lacks some. V and J calls and clone size are those listed in that table; D and trimming were worked out from the DNA. The table has 85,000 to 100,000 clones, roughly 88% seen once; the top ten hold around 2%. The sequence was collected from a man aged 50-60 years with COVID-19, enrolled during active disease. The sample taken for sequencing was peripheral blood. The chain is built from TRBV7-2 and TRBJ1-3, with D tentatively TRBD1 (6 bases). DNA for the CDR3: TGTGCCAGCAGCTTAAGGGCCAGGGGATCCCGTGGAAACACCATATATTTT. Translating it yields CASSLRARGSRGNTIYF.